This entry lists 15 T cell receptor beta chains sequenced from one sample in a study of blood T cell repertoires in COVID-19. TCRdb's table, derived via immunoSEQ multiplex PCR, lists solely in-frame clones and lacks some. Of 150,000 or so clones in the sample, more than 70% were seen once. Sequenced: peripheral blood. The receptor set was obtained from a man in his sixties with active or convalescent COVID-19.

DNA of the CDR3: TGTGCCAGTAGTAGGGGGGGTGAACACACCGGGGAGCTGTTTTTT. This sequence encodes CASSRGGEHTGELFF. V gene TRBV19 combines with J gene TRBJ2-2; 7 positions agree with TRBD2. V was pared by 4 bases and J by 3 bases, with 5 bases of the junction left unmatched. The CDR3 has 15 residues. Germline V gene lookup returns CDR1 LNHDA and CDR2 SQIVND (reference sequence).

The chain recombines TRBV30 with TRBJ2-1, with a weak D call TRBD2 (6 bases). V lost 0 bases, J lost 5 bases, and 17 bases lay in between. The V gene's germline CDR1 is GTSNPN and CDR2 SVGIG (reference sequence). The CDR3 loop spans 16 amino acids. CDR3 sequence reads: CAWSVPAAGGDNEQFF. CDR3 in DNA: TGTGCCTGGAGTGTCCCTGCGGCGGGCGGGGACAATGAGCAGTTCTTC.

The V call is TRBV25-1, the J call TRBJ1-4; D remains unclear. Germline lookup yields CDR1 MGHDK and CDR2 SYGVNS. V was shortened by 1 base and J by 1 base, with 7 bases between the two germline ends. The CDR3 extends over 15 amino acids. The CDR3 loop is CASSEWEGTNEKLFF. The CDR3 DNA follows: TGTGCCAGCAGTGAATGGGAGGGAACTAATGAAAAACTGTTTTTT.

This chain links TRBV29-1 with TRBJ2-1; possible D gene TRBD1, 7 bases. Between the trimmed V and J ends, which lost 3 bases and 1 base, there was a span of 10 bases. This CDR3 is 14 amino acids long. The germline CDR1 and CDR2 sequences are SQVTM and ANQGSEA. CDR3 loop: CSVETGRSYNEQFF. In nucleotides, the CDR3 is TGCAGCGTTGAGACAGGGAGGTCCTACAATGAGCAGTTCTTC.

V and J are TRBV25-1 and TRBJ2-1; D might be TRBD2 (6 bases). Germline CDR1 MGHDK, CDR2 SYGVNS. V lost 4 bases, J lost 1 base, and 8 bases lay in between. The CDR3 has 14 residues. CDR3 protein: CASSVRDSYNEQFF. For the CDR3, the DNA is TGTGCCAGCAGTGTGCGGGATTCCTACAATGAGCAGTTCTTC.

This clone occurred once. The gene calls are TRBV10-3 and TRBJ2-5; D is possibly TRBD2 (5 bases). This CDR3 contains 14 residues. Germline-derived CDR1 and CDR2 are ENHRY and SYGVKD. Trimming shortened V by 3 bases and J by 2 bases, and 10 bases separated the two germline ends. CDR3 in DNA: TGTGCCATCAGTGATCTAGCAGGACAAGAGACCCAGTACTTC. It is translated as CAISDLAGQETQYF.

This clone occurred a few times. V gene TRBV19 combines with J gene TRBJ2-3; tentative D call: TRBD1 (5 bases). CDR1 LNHDA and CDR2 SQIVND come from the germline V gene (reference sequence). V was shortened by 0 bases and J by 5 bases, with 6 bases between the two germline ends. The CDR3 extends over 13 amino acids. The CDR3 DNA sequence: TGTGCCAGTAGTATAGAGGGGCAAGATACGCAGTATTTT. The encoded protein is CASSIEGQDTQYF.

The chain links TRBV2 to TRBJ2-1, with D maybe TRBD2 (6 bases). V lost 4 bases, J lost 5 bases, and 12 bases lay in between. The CDR3 has 14 amino acids. Germline CDR1 SNHLY, CDR2 FYNNEI. The CDR3 loop reads CASSGTIENNEQFF. The CDR3 nucleotides read TGTGCCAGCAGTGGGACTATAGAAAACAATGAGCAGTTCTTC.

The V and J genes are TRBV5-6 and TRBJ2-1; 8 bases map to TRBD1. J gave up 3 bases and V 3 bases, and 8 bases lay outside the gene matches. The germline V gene encodes CDR1 SGHDT and CDR2 YYEEEE. CDR3 length equals 16 residues. CDR3 residues: CASSSSDRGYYNEQFF. CDR3 nucleotides: TGTGCCAGCAGCTCTAGTGACAGGGGTTACTACAATGAGCAGTTCTTC.

The chain links TRBV7-9 to TRBJ2-2; TRBD1 aligns across 10 bases. Trimming removed 5 bases from V and 6 bases from J; junction bases left unmatched: 9. Germline loops: CDR1 SEHNR, CDR2 FQNEAQ (reference sequence). The CDR3 spans 16 residues. The CDR3 nucleotides are TGTGCCAGCAGCCTCACCACTGGGACAGGGGCCGGGGAGCTGTTTTTT. Protein product: CASSLTTGTGAGELFF.

This chain links TRBV7-9 with TRBJ2-6; possibly TRBD1 for D (6 bases). CDR1 SEHNR and CDR2 FQNEAQ come from the germline V gene (reference sequence). This CDR3 comprises 14 residues. Trimming stripped 11 bases from V and 0 bases from J, with 11 bases between. The CDR3 sequence is CASNRDSGANVLTF. DNA for the CDR3: TGTGCCTCCAACAGGGACTCTGGGGCCAACGTCCTGACTTTC. Looking up the rest from reference TRBV7-9 and TRBJ2-6 gives the full variable domain: DTGVSQNPRHKITKRGQNVTFRCDPISEHNRLYWYRQTLGQGPEFLTYFQNEAQLEKSRLLSDRFSAERPKGSFSTLEIQRTEQGDSAMYLCASNRDSGANVLTFGAGSRLTVL.

The chain is built from TRBV5-1 and TRBJ1-2, with 7 bases lining up with TRBD1. The CDR3 runs 15 residues. Germline trimming cut 4 bases from V and 0 bases from J; bases unmatched to any gene: 6. CDR1 SGHRS and CDR2 YFSETQ come from the germline V gene. This CDR3 reads CASSPPTGSNYGYTF. The CDR3 DNA is TGCGCCAGCAGCCCCCCGACAGGGTCTAACTATGGCTACACCTTC.

The chain couples TRBV3-1 (or the pseudogene TRBV3-2) to TRBJ1-2; no definite D call. The CDR3 extends over 12 amino acids. Germline CDR1 reads LGHDT; CDR2 reads YNNKEL (reference sequence). V dropped 1 base and J dropped 3 bases, with 3 bases sitting between them. CDR3 in amino acids: CASSQGDYGYTF. The CDR3 DNA reads TGTGCCAGCAGCCAAGGAGACTATGGCTACACCTTC.

The rearrangement joins TRBV6-1 to TRBJ1-6; D not certain. The V end was cut by 2 bases, the J end by 10 bases, with 15 bases between. CDR1 and CDR2 (germline): MNHNS, SASEGT. The CDR3 length is 15 residues. The CDR3 DNA follows: TGTGCCAGCAGTGAAAGGGAAGGGAGACGGTCACCCCTCCACTTT. Its protein is CASSEREGRRSPLHF.

The rearrangement links TRBV7-9 to TRBJ1-5; D unresolved. The length of the CDR3 is 14 residues. V was pared by 0 bases and J by 5 bases, with 8 bases between. Germline V lookup: CDR1 SEHNR, CDR2 FQNEAQ (reference sequence). CDR3 residues: CASSLAGRDQPQHF. For the CDR3, the DNA is TGTGCCAGCAGCTTAGCGGGCCGAGATCAGCCCCAGCATTTT.